Following are 12 T cell receptor beta chains from one sample sequenced in a study of blood T cell repertoires in COVID-19. The protocol was immunoSEQ multiplex PCR, while the TCRdb copy is restricted to in-frame clones and leaves out a portion. The table includes about 200,000 clones, about 82% detected once. The sequenced sample was peripheral blood. The receptor set was obtained from a man aged 55 to 70 with COVID-19, enrolled during active disease.

The rearrangement joins TRBV6-5 to TRBJ1-6; no firm D call. V was cut by 6 bases and J by 7 bases, with 16 bases left in between. CDR1 is MNHEY, CDR2 SVGAGI, per germline. There are 15 residues in the CDR3. The CDR3 region is CASSLYPFQNSPLHF. In DNA form, the CDR3 reads TGTGCCAGCAGCTTGTATCCCTTCCAGAATTCACCCCTCCACTTT.

The chain links TRBV7-9 to TRBJ2-1; the D gene is possibly TRBD2 (5 bases). Trimming took 2 bases from V and 4 from J, leaving 12 bases between them. Germline V gene lookup returns CDR1 SEHNR and CDR2 FQNEAQ (reference sequence). CDR3 length equals 15 residues. The CDR3, as DNA: TGTGCCAGCAGCTTAAGAGCGGCTTTGTACAATGAGCAGTTCTTC. Residues: CASSLRAALYNEQFF.

The chain recombines TRBV28 with TRBJ2-2; 11 positions agree with TRBD2. Looked up from germline, CDR1 is MDHEN and CDR2 is SYDVKM. The junction had 9 bases not matched to a gene; V was cut back by 7 bases and J by 2 bases. The CDR3 is 17 amino acids. The CDR3 bases are TGTGCCAGCATGGGGCTAGCGGGAGGAGGAAACACCGGGGAGCTGTTTTTT. It translates to CASMGLAGGGNTGELFF. Variable domain in full (rest from reference TRBV28 and TRBJ2-2): DVKVTQSSRYLVKRTGEKVFLECVQDMDHENMFWYRQDPGLGLRLIYFSYDVKMKEKGDIPEGYSVSREKKERFSLILESASTNQTSMYLCASMGLAGGGNTGELFFGEGSRLTVL.

The V and J genes are TRBV7-9 and TRBJ2-7; 11 bases fit TRBD2. This CDR3 is built from 15 residues. CDR1 SEHNR and CDR2 FQNEAQ come from the germline V gene (reference sequence). The V and J ends lost 3 bases and 6 bases, in that order; junction bases with no gene match: 7. The CDR3 spells CASSLTSGNPSEQYF. Written as DNA, the CDR3 is TGTGCCAGCAGCTTGACTAGCGGGAACCCTTCCGAGCAGTACTTC.

The chain combines TRBV7-2 with TRBJ2-2, with 7 bases identical to TRBD2. The CDR3 runs to 15 residues. Per the germline V gene, CDR1 is SGHTA and CDR2 is FQGNSA. Trimming at V came to 4 bases and at J to 0 bases, leaving 2 bases not matched to a gene. In DNA form, the CDR3 reads TGTGCCAGCAGCTCTGGGGGGGCGAACACCGGGGAGCTGTTTTTT. As protein: CASSSGGANTGELFF.

V usage is TRBV2 and J usage is TRBJ1-1; D is uncertain. The CDR3 has 13 residues. V dropped 4 bases and J dropped 6 bases, with 12 bases sitting between them. The germline V gene encodes CDR1 SNHLY and CDR2 FYNNEI. The CDR3 is CASSGAPRAEAFF. In DNA form, the CDR3 reads TGTGCCAGCAGTGGGGCCCCGCGCGCTGAAGCTTTCTTT. The variable domain in full, completed from reference TRBV2 and TRBJ1-1, reads EPEVTQTPSHQVTQMGQEVILRCVPISNHLYFYWYRQILGQKVEFLVSFYNNEISEKSEIFDDQFSVERPDGSNFTLKIRSTKLEDSAMYFCASSGAPRAEAFFGQGTRLTVV.

The chain carries TRBV28 and TRBJ2-7; D might be TRBD1 (5 bases). V was cut by 6 bases and J by 2 bases, with 11 bases left in between. Germline CDR1 and CDR2: MDHEN and SYDVKM. The CDR3 totals 13 residues. Here the CDR3 reads CASREAGPYEQYF. The DNA for the CDR3 is TGTGCCAGCAGGGAAGCAGGGCCCTACGAGCAGTACTTC.

This chain connects TRBV28 to TRBJ1-5; 10 bases fit TRBD1. With V trimmed by 6 bases and J by 6 bases, 5 bases remained unmatched. CDR3 length: 14 amino acids. CDR1 MDHEN and CDR2 SYDVKM come from the germline V gene. The CDR3 coding sequence is TGTGCCAGCAGGCCGGGACAGGGGAGTCAGCCCCAGCATTTT. Amino acids: CASRPGQGSQPQHF.

The CDR3 sequence: CASSKALSGRRLHEQYF. DNA of the CDR3: TGTGCCAGCAGCAAAGCGCTTTCGGGAAGACGCCTCCACGAGCAGTACTTC. The V call is TRBV21-1, the J call TRBJ2-7; the listed D gene, TRBD2, was not tested against the DNA. TRBV21-1 is described as a pseudogene. The CDR3 extends over 17 amino acids.

The genes are TRBV6-1 and TRBJ1-4; TRBD1 agrees at 7 bases. Germline CDR1 is MNHNS and CDR2 is SASEGT. The CDR3 runs to 14 residues. The ends lost 5 bases at V and 5 bases at J; junction bases unmatched: 5. CDR3 sequence reads: CASSFDRVNEKLFF. CDR3 in DNA: TGTGCCAGCAGTTTCGACAGGGTAAATGAAAAACTGTTTTTT.

The V call is TRBV6-5, the J call TRBJ1-2; D perhaps matches TRBD1 (6 bases). Germline CDR1 and CDR2: MNHEY and SVGAGI. The CDR3 covers 14 residues. The V and J ends lost 6 bases and 1 base respectively, with 12 bases between them. The CDR3 reads CASRTTGFNYGYTF. The CDR3 nucleotides are TGTGCCAGCAGGACCACAGGGTTTAACTATGGCTACACCTTC.

The V call is TRBV6-2 or TRBV6-3, the J call TRBJ2-3; 7 bases fit TRBD1. The ends lost 2 bases at V and 4 bases at J; junction bases unmatched: 3. The CDR3 spans 14 residues. CDR1 and CDR2 from the germline V gene are MNHEY and SVGEGT. The CDR3 region has the DNA TGTGCCAGCAGTTACCGACAGGGCTCAGATACGCAGTATTTT. This sequence encodes CASSYRQGSDTQYF.